The 17 T cell receptor beta chains listed next were all sequenced from one sample in a study of cytotoxic CD8 clonotypes in ibrutinib-treated CLL. Generated by immunoSEQ multiplex PCR, the TCRdb table keeps only in-frame clones and is missing some. The data show 45,000 to 70,000 clones, with around 55% seen just once and about 20% held by the top ten. Sample: PBMCs, taken after 24 months of ibrutinib treatment. Receptor source: a human donor with chronic lymphocytic leukemia.

The chain uses TRBV7-8 and TRBJ1-5, with 8 bases aligning to TRBD1. The CDR3 is 15 amino acids. Germline lookup yields CDR1 SGHVS and CDR2 FQNEAQ. V lost 4 bases to trimming and J lost 6 bases; unmatched junction nucleotides: 8. The CDR3 loop reads CASSSRTGKGQPQHF. DNA of the CDR3: TGTGCCAGCAGCTCCCGGACAGGGAAGGGTCAGCCCCAGCATTTT.

The chain recombines TRBV1 with TRBJ2-3. TRBV1 is flagged as a pseudogene. This CDR3 has 16 residues. CDR3 coding DNA: TGCACCAGCAGCCTGTTAAAGAATTCAAGCACAGATACGCAGTATTTT. Its translation is CTSSLLKNSSTDTQYF.

This clone appeared a few times. The chain employs TRBV19 and TRBJ2-4; no clear D gene. Germline V lookup: CDR1 LNHDA, CDR2 SQIVND (reference sequence). The CDR3 totals 13 residues. V was shortened by 4 bases and J by 2 bases, with 6 bases between the two germline ends. CDR3 coding DNA: TGTGCCAGTAGTACAGCGCCCAAAAACATTCAGTACTTC. Translating gives CASSTAPKNIQYF.

This clone was found a few times. V and J are TRBV27 and TRBJ2-5; 12 bases are a match to TRBD2. The CDR3 has 18 amino acids. Trimming removed 5 bases from V and 1 base from J; junction bases left unmatched: 11. CDR1 MNHEY and CDR2 SMNVEV come from the germline V gene (reference sequence). CDR3 nucleotides: TGTGCCAGCAGTCCCCTCCCACTAGCGGGAGGCCCCCAAGAGACCCAGTACTTC. As protein: CASSPLPLAGGPQETQYF.

This clone appeared a few times. The V and J genes are TRBV27 and TRBJ1-4; D is possibly TRBD1 (6 bases). CDR3 size: 14 residues. The germline gives CDR1 MNHEY, CDR2 SMNVEV (reference sequence). Trimming removed 6 bases at V and 7 bases at J, with 15 bases between. The CDR3 spells CASSKQGGAEKLFF. For the CDR3, the DNA is TGTGCCAGCAGCAAACAGGGAGGAGCTGAAAAACTGTTTTTT.

J is TRBJ2-1 and V is TRBV27, with TRBD1 matching 7 bases. The germline V gene encodes CDR1 MNHEY and CDR2 SMNVEV (reference sequence). The CDR3 sequence is 14 residues long. The J segment lost 9 bases and the V segment lost 4 bases, leaving 9 bases of the junction unmatched. The CDR3 DNA reads TGTGCCAGCAGTTCAGGGACAGTCGTGAGTGAGCAGTTCTTC. Translation gives CASSSGTVVSEQFF.

The chain combines TRBV6-5 with TRBJ2-2; 10 bases are shared with TRBD2. Trimming cost V 0 bases and J 5 bases; bases outside gene matches: 0. CDR1 is MNHEY, CDR2 SVGAGI, per germline. The CDR3 has 15 amino acids. As DNA, the CDR3 is TGTGCCAGCAGTTACTCGACTAGCGGGACCGGGGAGCTGTTTTTT. This codes for CASSYSTSGTGELFF.

The chain is built from TRBV29-1 and TRBJ2-2; D is undetermined. This CDR3 has 13 amino acids. Trimming cost V 6 bases and J 0 bases, with 8 bases left between them. Germline assignment: CDR1 SQVTM and CDR2 ANQGSEA. The CDR3 DNA sequence: TGCAGCGTAGCAATGGCGAACACCGGGGAGCTGTTTTTT. Translating it yields CSVAMANTGELFF.

This chain joins TRBV28 and TRBJ2-1; D uncertain. The CDR3 length is 15 residues. Trimming removed 6 bases from V and 7 bases from J, with 19 bases in between. Germline-derived CDR1 and CDR2 are MDHEN and SYDVKM. The CDR3 DNA reads as TGTGCCAGCAGCCCGGTGCCCCCTAAGTGGAATGAGCAGTTCTTC. Its translation: CASSPVPPKWNEQFF.

The chain has TRBV6-6 and TRBJ1-1; 7 bases line up with TRBD1. Germline V gene lookup returns CDR1 MNHNY and CDR2 SVGAGI (reference sequence). This CDR3 has 12 residues. J was trimmed by 4 bases and V by 6 bases; bases with no gene match: 2. The DNA of the CDR3 is TGTGCCAGCAGCCCAGGGGGCACTGAAGCTTTCTTT. It is translated as CASSPGGTEAFF.

This chain's CDR3 is CASTRQGERNTIYF. For the CDR3, the DNA is TGTGCCAGTACCAGACAGGGGGAGCGAAACACCATATATTTT. The chain has TRBV19 and TRBJ1-3; the match to TRBD1 covers 9 bases. Per the germline V gene, CDR1 is LNHDA and CDR2 is SQIVND (reference sequence). Trimming took 7 bases from V and 5 from J; bases not matched to a gene: 6. CDR3 length: 14 amino acids. Full variable domain (remainder filled in from reference TRBV19 and TRBJ1-3): DGGITQSPKYLFRKEGQNVTLSCEQNLNHDAMYWYRQDPGQGLRLIYYSQIVNDFQKGDIAEGYSVSREKKESFPLTVTSAQKNPTAFYLCASTRQGERNTIYFGEGSWLTVV.

This clone was detected a few times. Here the CDR3 reads CASSFQVNTEAFF. DNA of the CDR3: TGTGCCAGCTCATTTCAGGTGAACACTGAAGCTTTCTTT. The chain joins TRBV9 to TRBJ1-1; D is unresolved. The CDR3 runs 13 residues. Germline CDR1 reads SGDLS; CDR2 reads YYNGEE. Trimming took 7 bases from V and 0 from J, leaving 10 bases between them.

The chain couples TRBV7-2 to TRBJ2-5; D might be TRBD1 or TRBD2, each matching 6 bases. The CDR3 runs to 14 residues. V gave up 2 bases and J gave up 7 bases, with 14 bases separating them. Germline V gene data show CDR1 as SGHTA and CDR2 as FQGNSA. The CDR3 loop is CASSLWGEGGTQYF. CDR3 coding DNA: TGTGCCAGCAGCTTATGGGGAGAGGGGGGGACCCAGTACTTC.

The CDR3 is CASSQDLRLPFSEQFF. The CDR3 DNA reads as TGTGCCAGCAGCCAAGACCTTAGACTCCCATTTAGTGAGCAGTTCTTC. The gene calls are TRBV4-2 and TRBJ2-1; D is ambiguous. Trimming shortened V by 0 bases and J by 9 bases, and 18 bases separated the two germline ends. The CDR3 consists of 16 residues. Germline assignment: CDR1 LGHNA and CDR2 YNFKEQ.

This clone appeared once. The rearrangement joins TRBV4-2 to TRBJ1-2; tentatively, D is TRBD1 (5 bases). Germline V gives CDR1 LGHNA, CDR2 YNFKEQ. V was cut by 6 bases and J by 4 bases, with 12 bases left in between. The CDR3 has 13 residues. The CDR3 sequence is CASSFRQTYGYTF. In nucleotides, the CDR3 is TGTGCCAGCAGTTTCCGACAGACCTATGGCTACACCTTC.

This clone was detected only a few times. The chain has TRBV29-1 and TRBJ2-1, with unresolved D. The ends were cut back, 3 bases at V and 7 bases at J, with 16 bases in the middle. Germline V gene data show CDR1 as SQVTM and CDR2 as ANQGSEA. This CDR3 contains 14 residues. The CDR3 loop is CSVDLSGNTNEQFF. The CDR3 nucleotides read TGCAGCGTTGATTTGTCAGGTAACACGAATGAGCAGTTCTTC.

This clone has more than one count but fewer than ten. This rearrangement joins TRBV5-6 to TRBJ2-7, with 7 bases matching TRBD1. This CDR3 has 14 amino acids. Germline V gene lookup returns CDR1 SGHDT and CDR2 YYEEEE. V trimming: 3 bases; J trimming: 4 bases; junction bases outside the gene matches: 7. In DNA, the CDR3 is TGTGCCAGCAGCTGGACAGGCCACGATTACGAGCAGTACGTC. Translating it yields CASSWTGHDYEQYV.